This TCR beta chain was identified during a study of blood T cell repertoires in COVID-19. Study details: Acute and convalescent COVID-19 samples came from the United States, Italy and Spain. PBMCs, B-cell-depleted T cells, or T cells were the source of the cDNA or gDNA that made up the material.

Original data processing: Reference gene primers were amplified, and this amplification served to estimate nucleated cell counts. The data were produced by immunoSEQ multiplex PCR, yet TCRdb's version contains in-frame clones alone and is incomplete. The DNA was the basis for D and trimming; V, J and clone size are from that table. The repertoire holds more than 110,000 clones, with approximately 90% as singletons. The ends were cut back, 7 bases at V and 6 bases at J, with 12 bases in the middle. This CDR3 comprises 12 residues. Germline CDR1 SGDLS, CDR2 YYNGEE. This clone was seen only once. Specimen: peripheral blood. The sequence was obtained from a woman between 35 and 50 years old with acute or convalescent COVID-19. The chain uses TRBV9 and TRBJ2-3; unclear D gene. CDR3 DNA sequence: TGTGCCAGCGCTCCGGAGTGGGATACGCAGTATTTT. Protein sequence: CASAPEWDTQYF.